One and the same sample provided the 20 T cell receptor beta chains below, sequenced in a study of shared clonotypes between healthy human individuals. Sequencing used immunoSEQ multiplex PCR; TCRdb keeps in-frame clones, though not all of them. Among approximately 2,000,000 clones, 85% to 95% were seen once, and the ten largest hold more than 0.35%. The sample consisted of naive CD4+ T cells from PBMCs. Subset reported: CD45RA+ positively selected. Receptors were obtained from a man in his late teens or twenties in good health. Some clones in this sample may be carry-over from other donors' samples.

V usage is TRBV4-1 and J usage is TRBJ2-7; 8 bases are shared with TRBD2. The junction had 11 bases not matched to a gene; V was cut back by 4 bases and J by 0 bases. The CDR3 runs to 17 residues. Germline V CDR1 and CDR2: MGHRA, YSYEKL. CDR3 loop: CASSLFDLAGPSYEQYF. In nucleotides, the CDR3 is TGCGCCAGCAGCCTTTTCGATTTAGCGGGGCCCTCCTACGAGCAGTACTTC.

The genes are TRBV11-2 and TRBJ1-1, with D tentatively TRBD1 (5 bases). This CDR3 contains 13 residues. The germline V gene has CDR1 SGHAT and CDR2 FQNNGV. Trimming removed 4 bases from V and 6 bases from J, with 12 bases in between. CDR3 sequence (DNA): TGTGCCAGCAGCTATGGGGGGTTTGCTGAAGCTTTCTTT. Its translation: CASSYGGFAEAFF.

The chain uses TRBV4-2 and TRBJ1-4; no clear D. This CDR3 has 15 amino acids. From germline, CDR1 is LGHNA and CDR2 YNFKEQ. V shed 1 base and J shed 2 bases, with 8 bases lying between them. The CDR3 sequence is CASSQVGDTNEKLFF. Here the CDR3 DNA reads TGTGCCAGCAGCCAAGTAGGCGATACTAATGAAAAACTGTTTTTT.

J is TRBJ1-1 and V is TRBV5-6; D remains unclear. The CDR3 covers 15 residues. V lost 4 bases and J lost 0, with 13 bases in between. In germline, CDR1 is SGHDT, CDR2 YYEEEE. This CDR3 reads CASSHGGLLNTEAFF. DNA for the CDR3: TGTGCCAGCAGCCATGGAGGCCTTCTGAACACTGAAGCTTTCTTT.

The chain combines TRBV30 with TRBJ1-4; D remains unclear. CDR3 length: 13 amino acids. CDR1 is GTSNPN, CDR2 SVGIG, per germline (reference sequence). Trimming stripped 0 bases from V and 6 bases from J, with 8 bases between. CDR3 sequence: CAWSVMADEKLFF. The CDR3 DNA is TGTGCCTGGAGTGTAATGGCGGATGAAAAACTGTTTTTT.

This chain connects TRBV4-3 to TRBJ2-7; D unclear. V shed 0 bases and J shed 2 bases, with 8 bases lying between them. This CDR3 comprises 14 residues. CDR1 is LGHNA and CDR2 is YSLEER in the germline V gene. The CDR3 DNA reads TGCGCCAGCAGCCAAGATTTCCAGACCTACGAGCAGTACTTC. As protein: CASSQDFQTYEQYF.

This sequence joins TRBV28 and TRBJ2-2, with D maybe TRBD2 (6 bases). Germline values: CDR1 MDHEN, CDR2 SYDVKM. Trimming left V 8 bases short and J 2 bases short, with 9 bases between. This CDR3 has 13 residues. Here the CDR3 DNA reads TGTGCCAGCGGGGGACTTAACACCGGGGAGCTGTTTTTT. This gives the protein CASGGLNTGELFF.

The rearrangement uses TRBV6-6 and TRBJ1-5; 7 nucleotides agree with TRBD1. V shed 4 bases and J 5 bases; nucleotides not matched to a gene: 5. The CDR3 consists of 14 residues. The germline gives CDR1 MNHNY, CDR2 SVGAGI (reference sequence). This chain's CDR3 is CASSFRDSYQPQHF. CDR3 in DNA: TGTGCCAGCAGTTTCCGGGACAGCTATCAGCCCCAGCATTTT.

V is TRBV9 and J is TRBJ2-1; 7 bases agree with TRBD1. J lost 6 bases, V lost 3 bases, and 9 bases had no gene match. CDR3 length: 15 residues. From germline, CDR1 is SGDLS and CDR2 YYNGEE. The CDR3 loop reads CASSEQGTLGNEQFF. The CDR3 DNA follows: TGTGCCAGCAGCGAACAGGGGACGCTGGGCAATGAGCAGTTCTTC.

This chain joins TRBV11-2 and TRBJ1-4; D remains unclear. Germline V lookup: CDR1 SGHAT, CDR2 FQNNGV. V was clipped by 1 base and J by 8 bases, with 8 bases between them. CDR3 size: 13 residues. The CDR3 region has the DNA TGTGCCAGCAGCTTAGTCACGAGGGAAAAACTGTTTTTT. As protein: CASSLVTREKLFF.

Comments on this clone: The identical CDR3 is also encoded by other nucleotide sequences in the sample. This chain joins TRBV11-2 and TRBJ2-7, with TRBD1 matching over 9 bases. The CDR3 loop spans 15 amino acids. J was trimmed by 0 bases and V by 1 base; bases with no gene match: 1. Looked up from germline, CDR1 is SGHAT and CDR2 is FQNNGV. The DNA for the CDR3 is TGTGCCAGCAGCTTAGGACAGGGGGGCTCCTACGAGCAGTACTTC. This encodes CASSLGQGGSYEQYF.

The chain couples TRBV7-9 to TRBJ2-2, with D possibly being TRBD2 (6 bases). Germline V CDR1 and CDR2: SEHNR, FQNEAQ (reference sequence). Trimming shortened V by 1 base and J by 2 bases, and 14 bases separated the two germline ends. The CDR3 contains 17 residues. Here the CDR3 reads CASSLGTGVANTGELFF. The DNA of the CDR3 is TGTGCCAGCAGCTTAGGAACGGGGGTGGCAAACACCGGGGAGCTGTTTTTT.

This chain joins TRBV28 and TRBJ2-7; TRBD1 aligns across 9 bases. V lost 9 bases to trimming and J lost 3 bases; unmatched junction nucleotides: 27. The CDR3 is made up of 20 amino acids. Germline assignment: CDR1 MDHEN and CDR2 SYDVKM. Written as DNA, the CDR3 is TGTGCCAGTGCTTACGACGGACAGGGGCTAAGCGGGACCCCAAACTACGAGCAGTACTTC. Residues: CASAYDGQGLSGTPNYEQYF.

This clone was counted a single time. The gene calls are TRBV10-3 and TRBJ1-1; the match to TRBD1 covers 9 bases. The germline V gene has CDR1 ENHRY and CDR2 SYGVKD. With V trimmed by 5 bases and J by 5 bases, 6 bases remained unmatched. There are 14 residues in the CDR3. The CDR3 region has the DNA TGTGCCATCAGTAAGACAGGGGGAGGGACTGAAGCTTTCTTT. Amino acid sequence: CAISKTGGGTEAFF.

This chain joins TRBV19 and TRBJ2-1; possible D gene TRBD1, 6 bases. The V and J ends lost 5 bases and 9 bases respectively, with 8 bases between them. The germline V gene encodes CDR1 LNHDA and CDR2 SQIVND (reference sequence). This CDR3 is 11 amino acids long. The chain's CDR3 is CASSSRGEQFF. CDR3 sequence (DNA): TGTGCCAGTAGTTCCAGGGGTGAGCAGTTCTTC.

The count of this clone is one. The chain couples TRBV30 to TRBJ2-4; 8 bases line up with TRBD1. V trimming: 5 bases; J trimming: 0 bases; junction bases outside the gene matches: 6. This CDR3 contains 15 residues. Germline assignment: CDR1 GTSNPN and CDR2 SVGIG (reference sequence). The CDR3 reads CAWAGGSIAKNIQYF. DNA for the CDR3: TGTGCCTGGGCAGGGGGCTCAATAGCCAAAAACATTCAGTACTTC.

The CDR3 DNA is TGCAGTGCCACGACAGTCTATGGCTACACCTTC. Translated: CSATTVYGYTF. The rearrangement links TRBV20-1 to TRBJ1-2, with D maybe TRBD1 (5 bases). V was shortened by 6 bases and J by 4 bases, with 9 bases between the two germline ends. This CDR3 region has 11 residues. Germline V lookup: CDR1 DFQATT, CDR2 SNEGSKA (reference sequence).

For this clone: The CDR3 does not close with the conserved phenylalanine or tryptophan, likely indicating a read error. It is unclear where the CDR3 begins or ends on the DNA, so no DNA is shown, and the CDR3 is as TCRdb lists it. The chain joins TRBV2 to TRBJ1-4. The CDR3 extends over 11 residues, inclusive of both ends. CDR1 SNHLY and CDR2 FYNNEI come from the germline V gene. The CDR3 spells CASRGVGPTLV.

The J gene is TRBJ2-1, the V gene TRBV19, with 12 bases aligning to TRBD2. Germline loops: CDR1 LNHDA, CDR2 SQIVND (reference sequence). The ends lost 4 bases at V and 0 bases at J; junction bases unmatched: 13. The CDR3 is made up of 20 amino acids. This CDR3 reads CASSRYRGLAGGSSYNEQFF. The CDR3 DNA reads as TGTGCCAGTAGTAGATACCGCGGGCTAGCGGGAGGGAGCTCCTACAATGAGCAGTTCTTC.

The genes are TRBV5-1 and TRBJ2-2; D may be TRBD1 or TRBD2 (5 bases each). The germline V gene has CDR1 SGHRS and CDR2 YFSETQ. This CDR3 spans 14 amino acids. V was trimmed by 5 bases and J by 3 bases, leaving 11 bases between them. Here the CDR3 reads CASSWDGDTGELFF. The CDR3 nucleotides read TGCGCCAGCAGTTGGGACGGGGACACCGGGGAGCTGTTTTTT.